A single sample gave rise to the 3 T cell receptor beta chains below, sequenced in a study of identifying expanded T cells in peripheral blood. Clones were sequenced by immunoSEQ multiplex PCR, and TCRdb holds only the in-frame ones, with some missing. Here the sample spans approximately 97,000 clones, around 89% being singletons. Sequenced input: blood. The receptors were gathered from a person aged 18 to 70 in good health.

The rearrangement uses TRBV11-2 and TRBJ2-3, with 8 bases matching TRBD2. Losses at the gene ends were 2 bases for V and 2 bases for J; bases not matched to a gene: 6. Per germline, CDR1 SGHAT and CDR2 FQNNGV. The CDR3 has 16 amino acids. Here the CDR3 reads CASSLPSGGATDTQYF. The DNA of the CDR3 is TGTGCCAGCAGCTTACCCTCCGGGGGGGCCACAGATACGCAGTATTTT.

CDR3 nucleotides: TGTGCCACCAGCAGAGTTAGAACTAGCGGCACAGATACGCAGTATTTT. Translation gives CATSRVRTSGTDTQYF. This rearrangement joins TRBV15 to TRBJ2-3; 7 nucleotides agree with TRBD2. The CDR3 length is 16 residues. Looked up from germline, CDR1 is LNHNV and CDR2 is YYDKDF (reference sequence). The V segment lost 1 base and the J segment 1 base; nucleotides outside the gene matches: 5.

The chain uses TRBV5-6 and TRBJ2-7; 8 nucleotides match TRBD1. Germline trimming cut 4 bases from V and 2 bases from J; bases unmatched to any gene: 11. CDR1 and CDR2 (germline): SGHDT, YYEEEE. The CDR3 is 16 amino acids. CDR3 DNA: TGTGCCAGCAGCACCGACAGGGGAACTATCCCCTACGAGCAGTACTTC. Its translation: CASSTDRGTIPYEQYF.